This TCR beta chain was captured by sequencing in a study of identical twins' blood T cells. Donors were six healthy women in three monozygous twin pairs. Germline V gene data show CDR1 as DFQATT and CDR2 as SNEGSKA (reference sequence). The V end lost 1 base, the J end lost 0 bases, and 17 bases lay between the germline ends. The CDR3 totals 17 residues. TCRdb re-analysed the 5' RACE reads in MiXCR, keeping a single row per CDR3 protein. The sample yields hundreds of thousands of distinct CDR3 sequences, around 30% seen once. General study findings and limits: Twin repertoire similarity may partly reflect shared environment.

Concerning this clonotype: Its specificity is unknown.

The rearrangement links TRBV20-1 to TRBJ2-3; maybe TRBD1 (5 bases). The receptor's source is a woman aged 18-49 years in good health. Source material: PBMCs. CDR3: CSARGIVATASTDTQYF. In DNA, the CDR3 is TGCAGTGCTAGAGGTATAGTTGCGACAGCCAGCACAGATACGCAGTATTTT.